This is a list of T cell receptor beta chains from one sample in a study of CD8+ T cells in alopecia areata. Clones were sequenced by immunoSEQ multiplex PCR, and TCRdb holds only the in-frame ones, with some missing. The profile shows fewer than 250,000 clones, 43% of them singletons. This specimen was CD4+ T cells sorted from blood, taken at approximately week 37, from a patient treated with tofacitinib. The receptors originated from a human donor with alopecia areata. The CDR3 runs from the conserved cysteine through the conserved F or W. D genes are given only for firm matches. Not every row has a clone size; where given, it reads once, few, many or a size class.

J gene: TRBJ2-6
D gene: .
V gene: TRBV5-1
clone size: .
CDR3 protein: CASAKRWGDSGANVLTF
CDR3 DNA: TGCGCCAGCGCTAAACGTTGGGGGGACTCTGGGGCCAACGTCCTGACTTTC

J gene: TRBJ2-7
D gene: .
V gene: TRBV18
clone size: few
CDR3 protein: CASSHGQFYEQYF
CDR3 DNA: TGTGCCAGCTCCCACGGACAGTTCTACGAGCAGTACTTC

J gene: TRBJ2-7
D gene: .
V gene: TRBV7-2
clone size: .
CDR3 protein: CASSFTGGGPYEQYF
CDR3 DNA: TGTGCCAGCAGCTTTACCGGAGGAGGCCCCTACGAGCAGTACTTC

J gene: TRBJ2-3
D gene: .
V gene: TRBV5-4
clone size: .
CDR3 protein: CASSGGAPDTQYF
CDR3 DNA: TGTGCCAGCAGCGGGGGGGCCCCCGATACGCAGTATTTT

J gene: TRBJ2-7
D gene: TRBD2
V gene: TRBV7-2
clone size: .
CDR3 protein: CASSPPWGGYEQYF
CDR3 DNA: TGTGCCAGCAGCCCCCCGTGGGGGGGGTACGAGCAGTACTTC

J gene: TRBJ2-7
D gene: TRBD2
V gene: TRBV4-2
clone size: .
CDR3 protein: CASSQGRAGGRVEQYF
CDR3 DNA: TGTGCCAGCAGCCAAGGAAGGGCGGGAGGGCGTGTTGAGCAGTACTTC

J gene: TRBJ1-5
D gene: .
V gene: TRBV30
clone size: .
CDR3 protein: CAWRRAGNQPQHF
CDR3 DNA: TGTGCCTGGAGGAGAGCAGGGAATCAGCCCCAGCATTTT

J gene: TRBJ2-5
D gene: .
V gene: TRBV29-1
clone size: .
CDR3 protein: CSASWGRETQYF
CDR3 DNA: TGCAGCGCTTCATGGGGTAGGGAGACCCAGTACTTC

J gene: TRBJ2-3
D gene: TRBD1
V gene: TRBV4-1
clone size: .
CDR3 protein: CASSQDDRAGDTQYF
CDR3 DNA: TGCGCCAGCAGCCAAGATGACAGGGCAGGGGATACGCAGTATTTT

J gene: TRBJ2-1
D gene: TRBD2
V gene: TRBV15
clone size: .
CDR3 protein: CATTPTSLYNEQFF
CDR3 DNA: TGTGCCACCACCCCGACTAGCCTCTACAATGAGCAGTTCTTC

J gene: TRBJ2-2
D gene: TRBD1
V gene: TRBV27
clone size: few
CDR3 protein: CASWTGVTGELFF
CDR3 DNA: TGTGCCTCCTGGACAGGGGTCACCGGGGAGCTGTTTTTT

J gene: TRBJ2-1
D gene: .
V gene: TRBV5-1
clone size: .
CDR3 protein: CASSLRNNEQFF
CDR3 DNA: TGCGCCAGCAGCTTGAGAAACAATGAGCAGTTCTTC

J gene: TRBJ2-1
D gene: TRBD2
V gene: TRBV23-1
clone size: .
CDR3 protein: CASSLGLVDSNEQFF
CDR3 DNA: TGCGCCAGCAGTCTAGGACTAGTTGATTCCAATGAGCAGTTCTTC

J gene: TRBJ2-1
D gene: .
V gene: TRBV30
clone size: .
CDR3 protein: CAWSRDFYLHNEQFF
CDR3 DNA: TGTGCCTGGAGCCGGGACTTTTACCTTCACAATGAGCAGTTCTTC

J gene: TRBJ2-3
D gene: TRBD1
V gene: TRBV7-2
clone size: few
CDR3 protein: CASSAGQGPDTQYF
CDR3 DNA: TGTGCCAGCAGCGCCGGACAGGGTCCCGATACGCAGTATTTT

J gene: TRBJ2-1
D gene: TRBD2
V gene: TRBV4-1
clone size: few
CDR3 protein: CASSQAGTRGTYNEQFF
CDR3 DNA: TGCGCCAGCAGCCAAGCAGGGACTAGAGGGACCTACAATGAGCAGTTCTTC

J gene: TRBJ2-3
D gene: .
V gene: TRBV5-1
clone size: few
CDR3 protein: CASSLGLTDPTDTQYF
CDR3 DNA: TGCGCCAGCAGCTTGGGGCTTACGGATCCCACAGATACGCAGTATTTT

J gene: TRBJ2-7
D gene: .
V gene: TRBV7-9
clone size: .
CDR3 protein: CASSKRTLYEQYF
CDR3 DNA: TGTGCCAGCAGCAAACGGACTCTCTACGAGCAGTACTTC

J gene: TRBJ2-4
D gene: .
V gene: TRBV7-3
clone size: .
CDR3 protein: CASSVGHTNIQYF
CDR3 DNA: TGTGCCAGCAGTGTTGGACACACAAACATTCAGTACTTC

J gene: TRBJ2-2
D gene: .
V gene: TRBV6-5
clone size: .
CDR3 protein: CASRRPGIIGELFF
CDR3 DNA: TGTGCCAGCAGACGACCAGGGATCATCGGGGAGCTGTTTTTT

J gene: TRBJ2-1
D gene: .
V gene: TRBV30
clone size: .
CDR3 protein: CAWVPVADEQFF
CDR3 DNA: TGTGCCTGGGTCCCAGTAGCCGATGAGCAGTTCTTC

J gene: TRBJ1-3
D gene: TRBD1
V gene: TRBV14
clone size: .
CDR3 protein: CASSQRDRSGNTIYF
CDR3 DNA: TGTGCCAGCAGCCAACGGGACAGATCTGGAAACACCATATATTTT

J gene: TRBJ2-5
D gene: .
V gene: TRBV13
clone size: .
CDR3 protein: CASSLRVAGQETQYF
CDR3 DNA: TGTGCCAGCAGCTTAAGAGTTGCGGGGCAAGAGACCCAGTACTTC

J gene: TRBJ2-2
D gene: .
V gene: TRBV7-3
clone size: .
CDR3 protein: CASSLVSTGELFF
CDR3 DNA: TGTGCCAGCAGCTTAGTCAGCACCGGGGAGCTGTTTTTT

J gene: TRBJ2-5
D gene: TRBD2
V gene: TRBV7-8
clone size: .
CDR3 protein: CASSFTPISGRGETQYF
CDR3 DNA: TGTGCCAGCAGCTTCACACCTATTAGCGGGAGAGGAGAGACCCAGTACTTC

J gene: TRBJ1-5
D gene: .
V gene: TRBV27
clone size: .
CDR3 protein: CASSLGLRQPQHF
CDR3 DNA: TGTGCCAGCAGTTTAGGCTTACGCCAGCCCCAGCATTTT

J gene: TRBJ2-2
D gene: .
V gene: TRBV5-1
clone size: .
CDR3 protein: CASSFLEGNTGELFF
CDR3 DNA: TGCGCCAGCAGCTTCCTGGAGGGGAACACCGGGGAGCTGTTTTTT

J gene: TRBJ1-4
D gene: .
V gene: TRBV7-9
clone size: few
CDR3 protein: CASSWDNEKLFF
CDR3 DNA: TGTGCCAGCAGCTGGGACAACGAAAAACTGTTTTTT

J gene: TRBJ2-7
D gene: TRBD1
V gene: TRBV29-1
clone size: few
CDR3 protein: CSGVWDSSYEQYF
CDR3 DNA: TGCAGCGGGGTGTGGGACAGCTCCTACGAGCAGTACTTC

J gene: TRBJ2-1
D gene: .
V gene: TRBV20-1
clone size: .
CDR3 protein: CSAGGRNEQFF
CDR3 DNA: TGCAGTGCCGGCGGGCGGAATGAGCAGTTCTTC

J gene: TRBJ2-7
D gene: TRBD1
V gene: TRBV30
clone size: .
CDR3 protein: CAWSDPLTRDRAYEQYF
CDR3 DNA: TGTGCCTGGAGTGACCCCCTCACCCGGGACAGGGCCTACGAGCAGTACTTC